These T cell receptor beta chains were read from a single sample in a study of blood T cell repertoires in COVID-19. Assay used: immunoSEQ multiplex PCR; TCRdb lists only in-frame clones, some missing. The sample contains around 250,000 clones, approximately 84% of which appear only once. The specimen was peripheral blood. The receptors shown here come from a man aged 50-59 years with active or convalescent COVID-19. Each CDR3 is given with its conserved first and last residue. The D gene is left open where the match is weak. For some rows the clone size is stated as once, few or many, or as a class when expanded; others skip it.

d_gene,j_gene,v_gene,abundance,CDR3aa,CDR3nt
TRBD2,TRBJ2-3,TRBV5-1,once,CASSFGTSGLDTQYF,TGCGCCAGCAGCTTTGGGACTAGCGGTCTCGATACGCAGTATTTT
TRBD1,TRBJ2-7,TRBV20-1,few,CSLIQGNEQYF,TGCAGCCTAATACAGGGGAACGAGCAGTACTTC
TRBD1,TRBJ1-6,TRBV5-1,few,CASSPLQGGSPLHF,TGCGCCAGCAGCCCCCTACAGGGGGGCTCACCCCTCCACTTT
TRBD2,TRBJ2-2,TRBV3-1/TRBV3-2,.,CASSQRAGDTGELFF,TGTGCCAGCAGCCAAAGGGCGGGGGACACCGGGGAGCTGTTTTTT
.,TRBJ2-5,TRBV5-6,.,CASTLLTGLLETQYF,TGTGCCAGCACCCTGTTAACTGGGCTGCTGGAGACCCAGTACTTC
.,TRBJ1-2,TRBV28,.,CASRATNYGYTF,TGTGCCAGCAGGGCAACGAACTATGGCTACACCTTC
TRBD1,TRBJ2-2,TRBV7-8,few,CASSSRTGVTTGELFF,TGTGCCAGCAGCTCTCGGACAGGGGTGACTACCGGGGAGCTGTTTTTT
.,TRBJ1-1,TRBV11-3,few,CASSLAGNTEAFF,TGTGCCAGCAGCCTTGCAGGGAACACTGAAGCTTTCTTT
.,TRBJ2-3,TRBV18,.,CASSLGSTDTQYF,TGTGCCAGCTCACTGGGGAGTACAGATACGCAGTATTTT
.,TRBJ2-1,TRBV27,few,CASSPGGRDNEQFF,TGTGCCAGCAGCCCGGGGGGCCGGGACAATGAGCAGTTCTTC
.,TRBJ2-1,TRBV5-1,.,CASSSAGPSYNEQFF,TGCGCCAGCAGCTCTGCGGGACCCTCCTACAATGAGCAGTTCTTC
.,TRBJ1-2,TRBV19,few,CATRLGLSYGYTF,TGTGCCACCAGATTAGGACTGAGTTATGGCTACACCTTC
.,TRBJ2-1,TRBV29-1,.,CSVAFYNEQFF,TGCAGCGTTGCATTCTACAATGAGCAGTTCTTC
TRBD2,TRBJ2-1,TRBV9,.,CASGSGGAVHEQFF,TGTGCCAGCGGGAGCGGGGGGGCAGTCCATGAGCAGTTCTTC
TRBD2,TRBJ2-1,TRBV4-2,.,CASSQDFGGTSGDARRGEQFF,TGTGCCAGCAGCCAAGACTTTGGCGGGACTAGCGGGGATGCCCGTCGGGGGGAGCAGTTCTTC
.,TRBJ1-2,TRBV11-1,.,CASSPTPGGYGYTF,TGTGCCAGCAGCCCGACCCCCGGGGGCTATGGCTACACCTTC
.,TRBJ2-7,TRBV2,few,CASNLNGVPYF,TGTGCCAGCAATCTAAACGGGGTGCCGTACTTC
TRBD1,TRBJ1-2,TRBV6-5,.,CASSYSRGHGYTF,TGTGCCAGCAGTTACTCCAGGGGGCACGGCTACACCTTC
TRBD2,TRBJ2-1,TRBV27,.,CASSFGLAAYNEQFF,TGTGCCAGCAGTTTCGGACTAGCCGCCTACAATGAGCAGTTCTTC
TRBD1,TRBJ1-2,TRBV29-1,few,CSVTGQGANYGYTF,TGCAGCGTGACAGGACAGGGGGCTAACTATGGCTACACCTTC
TRBD1,TRBJ2-7,TRBV2,.,CASSGDRGIYEQYF,TGTGCCAGCAGTGGGGACAGGGGGATCTACGAGCAGTACTTC
.,TRBJ1-5,TRBV18,.,CASSPDIALRGSNQPQHF,TGTGCCAGCTCACCAGATATTGCCCTGCGGGGTAGCAATCAGCCCCAGCATTTT
.,TRBJ2-2,TRBV24-1,few,CATREAFANTGELFF,TGTGCCACCAGGGAGGCGTTCGCGAACACCGGGGAGCTGTTTTTT
TRBD1,TRBJ1-2,TRBV11-3,.,CASSLGGTGVGYTF,TGTGCCAGCAGCTTAGGGGGGACAGGGGTTGGCTACACCTTC
TRBD1,TRBJ1-2,TRBV12-3/TRBV12-4,.,CASSPGGQGYTF,TGTGCCAGCAGTCCAGGGGGCCAGGGCTACACCTTC
TRBD1,TRBJ1-5,TRBV19,.,CASSWTGGGSQPQHF,TGTGCCAGTAGCTGGACAGGGGGGGGGAGTCAGCCCCAGCATTTT
.,TRBJ2-7,TRBV19,.,CASMGQGQYEQYF,TGTGCCAGTATGGGGCAGGGGCAGTACGAGCAGTACTTC
.,TRBJ1-2,TRBV10-3,.,CAISEGASALTYGYTF,TGTGCCATCAGTGAGGGGGCGAGCGCCCTTACCTATGGCTACACCTTC
TRBD1,TRBJ1-2,TRBV2,.,CASSARDSVIYGYTF,TGTGCCAGCAGTGCCCGGGACAGTGTCATCTATGGCTACACCTTC
TRBD2,TRBJ2-1,TRBV5-4,.,CASSLGASGGAREQFF,TGTGCCAGCAGTCTTGGGGCTAGCGGGGGGGCCCGGGAGCAGTTCTTC
TRBD1,TRBJ1-2,TRBV10-3,.,CASGQGRENGYTF,TGTGCCTCCGGACAGGGGCGAGAGAATGGCTACACCTTC
.,TRBJ1-1,TRBV12-5,few,CASRGGTEAFF,TGTGCTAGTAGAGGAGGCACTGAAGCTTTCTTT
TRBD1,TRBJ1-2,TRBV3-1/TRBV3-2,.,CASSPRDSYYGYTF,TGTGCCAGCAGCCCCCGGGACAGCTACTATGGCTACACCTTC
TRBD1,TRBJ1-5,TRBV6-5,.,CASPDRGPQPQHF,TGTGCCAGCCCTGACAGGGGCCCTCAGCCCCAGCATTTT
TRBD1,TRBJ1-3,TRBV7-2,few,CASSPGQVSGNTIYF,TGTGCCAGCAGCCCGGGACAGGTCTCTGGAAACACCATATATTTT
.,TRBJ2-5,TRBV7-6,.,CASSLVGEKRETQYF,TGTGCCAGCAGCTTAGTCGGGGAAAAAAGGGAGACCCAGTACTTC
.,TRBJ1-6,TRBV28,.,CASSPPGLTSNSPLHF,TGTGCCAGCAGTCCCCCGGGATTAACAAGTAATTCACCCCTCCACTTT
.,TRBJ2-1,TRBV9,.,CASTSRTGTTYNEQFF,TGTGCCAGCACGTCTCGGACAGGGACTACCTACAATGAGCAGTTCTTC
TRBD2,TRBJ2-2,TRBV7-9,.,CASSLRRLAGGNTGELFF,TGTGCCAGCAGCTTAAGGCGGCTAGCGGGGGGAAACACCGGGGAGCTGTTTTTT
.,TRBJ1-2,TRBV9,.,CASSVGGGYTF,TGTGCCAGCAGCGTAGGGGGCGGCTACACCTTC
TRBD2,TRBJ2-3,TRBV10-3,once,CAITPQGRGGLDTQYF,TGTGCCATCACCCCCCAGGGGCGGGGGGGCCTGGATACGCAGTATTTT
.,TRBJ1-1,TRBV9,.,CASSVVTANEAFF,TGTGCCAGCAGCGTAGTGACAGCAAATGAAGCTTTCTTT
TRBD2,TRBJ2-5,TRBV5-1,.,CASSLVVAGGEVTQYF,TGCGCCAGCAGCTTGGTGGTAGCGGGGGGGGAAGTGACCCAGTACTTC
.,TRBJ1-2,TRBV5-5,few,CASSRGEGRILGYTF,TGTGCCAGCAGCCGGGGAGAGGGAAGGATACTAGGCTACACCTTC
TRBD1,TRBJ2-1,TRBV20-1,.,CSAGQGDEQFF,TGCAGTGCAGGACAGGGGGATGAGCAGTTCTTC
.,TRBJ1-2,TRBV9,.,CASSVAGARGYTF,TGTGCCAGCAGCGTAGCTGGGGCGCGTGGCTACACCTTC
.,TRBJ2-1,TRBV6-2/TRBV6-3,few,CASSPLGRSSYNEQFF,TGTGCCAGCAGTCCCTTGGGGCGCAGCTCCTACAATGAGCAGTTCTTC
TRBD1,TRBJ2-2,TRBV2,.,CASSPDRGLVGELFF,TGTGCCAGCAGTCCCGACAGGGGGCTAGTCGGGGAGCTGTTTTTT
TRBD2,TRBJ2-3,TRBV9,.,CASSVLSGGGTDTQYF,TGTGCCAGCAGCGTACTTTCCGGGGGGGGCACAGATACGCAGTATTTT
.,TRBJ1-1,TRBV5-1,.,CASSLDPSSTEAFF,TGCGCCAGCAGCTTGGACCCCTCTAGCACTGAAGCTTTCTTT
TRBD1,TRBJ2-1,TRBV12-5,.,CASGLFPGGGEQFF,TGTGCTAGTGGTTTGTTCCCAGGGGGTGGTGAGCAGTTCTTC
.,TRBJ2-5,TRBV7-9,.,CASRQGETQYF,TGTGCCAGCAGGCAGGGGGAGACCCAGTACTTC
TRBD1,TRBJ1-1,TRBV24-1,.,CATSATGTGGRYFEAFF,TGTGCCACCAGTGCCACCGGGACAGGGGGCAGATACTTTGAAGCTTTCTTT
.,TRBJ2-5,TRBV7-8,.,CASLGGRAITETQYF,TGTGCCAGCTTAGGGGGGAGGGCCATAACGGAGACCCAGTACTTC
.,TRBJ2-1,TRBV19,.,CATAGYNEQFF,TGTGCCACCGCGGGTTACAATGAGCAGTTCTTC
.,TRBJ1-2,TRBV18,.,CASSPDSSRPYGYTF,TGTGCCAGCTCACCAGATTCCAGCAGGCCCTATGGCTACACCTTC
.,TRBJ1-5,TRBV7-8,.,CASSLRSRGLLSGQPQHF,TGTGCCAGCAGCTTAAGGAGTAGGGGACTACTATCGGGTCAGCCCCAGCATTTT
.,TRBJ2-3,TRBV3-1/TRBV3-2,.,CASSHPQGSTQYF,TGTGCCAGCAGCCACCCCCAGGGGAGTACGCAGTATTTT
TRBD1,TRBJ1-2,TRBV5-4,once,CASSLGTGGTYGYTF,TGTGCCAGCAGCTTGGGGACAGGGGGGACTTATGGCTACACCTTC